This record looks at one TCR beta chain sequence and its context. Its specificity is not known. The CDR3 has 14 residues. V lost 7 bases and J lost 3, with 14 bases in between. Germline V gene sequence: CDR1 MGHRA, CDR2 YSYEKL. This entry belongs to a study of cytomegalovirus exposure and HLA in healthy donors. Study-level results: V- and J-gene trimming in TCR beta was tied to a missense DCLRE1C variant by an analysis performed later.

It was with 60 Vbeta and 13 Jbeta primers that the PCR ran. The method was immunoSEQ multiplex PCR; TCRdb's version includes in-frame clones alone and lacks a portion of them. Among about 130,000 clones listed, approximately 70% were seen once. This sequence joins TRBV4-1 and TRBJ2-3; maybe TRBD1 (5 bases). The origin of this receptor is a man aged 60-69 years in good health and CMV-seropositive. The sequencing sample was made of PBMCs. The DNA of the CDR3 is TGCGCCAGCACACCTCGGACAATGACAGATACGCAGTATTTT. Amino acids: CASTPRTMTDTQYF.